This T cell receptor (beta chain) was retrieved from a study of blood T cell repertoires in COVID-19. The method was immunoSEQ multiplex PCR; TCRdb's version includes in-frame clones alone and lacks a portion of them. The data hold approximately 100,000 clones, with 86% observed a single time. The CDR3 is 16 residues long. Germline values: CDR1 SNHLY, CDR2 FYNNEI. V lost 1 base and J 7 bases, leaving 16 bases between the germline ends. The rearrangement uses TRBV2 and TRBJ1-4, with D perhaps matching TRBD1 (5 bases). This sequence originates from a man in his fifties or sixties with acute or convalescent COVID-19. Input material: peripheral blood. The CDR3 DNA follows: TGTGCCAGCAGTGAAGGGAGCGGGACGGGCAGTGAAAAACTGTTTTTT. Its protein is CASSEGSGTGSEKLFF.